Below, one TCR beta chain is given with its context. What it binds is not known. The data derive from a study of identical twins. Study-level findings and limits: Insertions were fewer in abundant cord blood beta clonotypes, whereas memory repertoires showed none of this pattern. Cross-sectional statistical analysis was relied on for the conclusions, without the same donors being followed. Invariant T cells like MAIT and iNKT could partly confound the zero-insertion analyses.

Template switching added a universal primer site, and cDNA bore unique molecular identifiers. TCRdb reprocessed the 5' RACE reads with MiXCR, giving one entry per CDR3 protein. Among approximately 240,000 distinct CDR3 sequences listed, around 15% were seen once. The CDR3 consists of 14 residues. V was pared by 0 bases and J by 8 bases, with 1 base of the junction left unmatched. From germline, CDR1 is SGHNT and CDR2 YENEEA. Source material: memory (CD45RO+) T cells sorted from blood. The rearrangement links TRBV11-3 to TRBJ1-2, with 12 positions matching TRBD1. This clonotype originated in a woman aged 18-29 years in good health. The CDR3 sequence is CASSLDGTGGGYTF. CDR3 sequence (DNA): TGTGCCAGCAGCTTAGATGGGACAGGGGGCGGCTACACCTTC.